This record covers a single TCR beta chain. The record originates from a study of blood T cell repertoires in COVID-19. About the research overall: Researchers got acute and convalescent COVID-19 samples from the United States, Italy and Spain. PBMCs, B-cell-depleted T cells, or T cells provided the cDNA or gDNA that made up the material.

In the original processing: Nucleated cell counts were estimated from reference gene primer amplification. Generated by immunoSEQ multiplex PCR, the TCRdb table keeps only in-frame clones and is missing some. V and J calls and clone size come straight from that table; D and trimming were deduced from the DNA. The sample lists 200,000 to 300,000 clones, about 79% occurring once. This CDR3 spans 16 amino acids. Germline assignment: CDR1 MNHEY and CDR2 SMNVEV (reference sequence). Trimming removed 5 bases at V and 4 bases at J, with 20 bases between. The rearrangement uses TRBV27 and TRBJ1-2, with D maybe TRBD1 (6 bases). The TCR was taken from a man older than 75 with acute or convalescent COVID-19. Material for sequencing was peripheral blood. In DNA form, the CDR3 reads TGTGCCAGCAGTCCGTTAGGGGGGGCCGGCCCCTATGGCTACACCTTC. Translated, it gives CASSPLGGAGPYGYTF.